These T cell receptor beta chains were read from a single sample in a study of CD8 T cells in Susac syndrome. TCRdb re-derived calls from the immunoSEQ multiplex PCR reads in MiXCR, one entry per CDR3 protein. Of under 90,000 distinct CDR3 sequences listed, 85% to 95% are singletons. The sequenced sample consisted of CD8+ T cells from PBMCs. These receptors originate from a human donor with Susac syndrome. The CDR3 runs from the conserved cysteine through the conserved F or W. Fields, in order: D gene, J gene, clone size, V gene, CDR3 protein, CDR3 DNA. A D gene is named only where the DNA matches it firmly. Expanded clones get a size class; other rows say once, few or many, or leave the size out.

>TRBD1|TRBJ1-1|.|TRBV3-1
CASSPLRGLNTEAFF
TGTGCCAGCAGCCCGCTCAGGGGGCTGAACACTGAAGCTTTCTTT
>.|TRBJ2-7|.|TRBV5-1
CASSGPVSPYEQYF
TGCGCCAGCAGCGGCCCCGTCAGCCCATACGAGCAGTACTTC
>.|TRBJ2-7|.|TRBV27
CASTSSPYEQYF
TGTGCCAGCACCTCCTCACCCTACGAGCAGTACTTC
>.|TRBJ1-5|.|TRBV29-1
CSVQWDSNQPQHF
TGCAGCGTTCAATGGGATAGCAATCAGCCCCAGCATTTT
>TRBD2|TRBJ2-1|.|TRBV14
CASSQRLAGGNYNEQFF
TGTGCCAGCAGCCAAAGACTAGCGGGAGGGAACTACAATGAGCAGTTCTTC
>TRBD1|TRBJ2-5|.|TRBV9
CASSVQGQGKETQYF
TGTGCCAGCAGCGTACAAGGACAGGGCAAGGAGACCCAGTACTTC
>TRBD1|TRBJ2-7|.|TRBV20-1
CSASESAGGTYEQYF
TGCAGTGCTAGTGAGTCGGCAGGGGGCACCTACGAGCAGTACTTC
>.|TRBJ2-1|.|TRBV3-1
CASSPRDLGYNEQFF
TGTGCCAGCAGCCCCCGGGACTTGGGCTACAATGAGCAGTTCTTC
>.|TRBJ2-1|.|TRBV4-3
CASSQDQVTLGEQFF
TGCGCCAGCAGCCAAGATCAGGTTACCCTCGGTGAGCAGTTCTTC
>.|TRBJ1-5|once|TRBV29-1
CSVGGQFNQPQHF
TGCAGCGTTGGAGGACAGTTCAATCAGCCCCAGCATTTT
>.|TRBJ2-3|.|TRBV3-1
CASSQDSDVTQYF
TGTGCCAGCAGCCAAGATTCGGATGTAACGCAGTATTTT
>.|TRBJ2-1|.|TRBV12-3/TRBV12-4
CASSFTGTNEQFF
TGTGCCAGCAGTTTTACAGGGACCAATGAGCAGTTCTTC
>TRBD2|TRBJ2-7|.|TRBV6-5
CASSYGPPSGRGYEQYF
TGTGCCAGCAGTTACGGTCCCCCTAGCGGGAGAGGGTACGAGCAGTACTTC
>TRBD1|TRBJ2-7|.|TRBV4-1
CASSLEPGQLYEQYF
TGCGCCAGCAGCCTCGAACCGGGACAGCTTTACGAGCAGTACTTC
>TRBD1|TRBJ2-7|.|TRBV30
CAWGQGGPYEQYF
TGTGCCTGGGGACAGGGGGGCCCCTACGAGCAGTACTTC
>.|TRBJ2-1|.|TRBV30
CAWSETSPNLQFF
TGTGCCTGGAGTGAAACCTCCCCAAACCTGCAGTTCTTC
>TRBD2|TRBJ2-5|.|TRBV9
CASSVGDSGSETQYF
TGTGCCAGCAGCGTAGGGGATAGCGGGAGTGAGACCCAGTACTTC
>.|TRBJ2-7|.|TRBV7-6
CASSSDYEQYF
TGTGCCAGCAGCTCCGATTACGAGCAGTACTTC
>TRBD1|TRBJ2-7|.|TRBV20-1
CSARPTQGPYYEQYF
TGCAGTGCTAGACCCACACAGGGGCCCTACTACGAGCAGTACTTC
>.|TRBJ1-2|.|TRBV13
CASSPSATYDGYTF
TGTGCCAGCAGCCCCTCCGCCACATATGATGGCTACACCTTC
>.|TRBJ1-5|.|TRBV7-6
CASSLGWGNQPQHF
TGTGCCAGCAGCTTGGGTTGGGGCAATCAGCCCCAGCATTTT
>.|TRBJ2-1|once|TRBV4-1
CASSQEGRNEQFF
TGCGCCAGCAGCCAAGAAGGTCGGAATGAGCAGTTCTTC
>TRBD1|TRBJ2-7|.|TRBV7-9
CASGRGQWEQYF
TGTGCCAGCGGCAGGGGGCAGTGGGAGCAGTACTTC
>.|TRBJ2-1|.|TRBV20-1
CSARDWGAEAVDEQFF
TGCAGTGCTAGAGATTGGGGAGCGGAAGCCGTAGATGAGCAGTTCTTC
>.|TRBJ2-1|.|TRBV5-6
CASRRPGDYNEQFF
TGTGCCAGCAGAAGGCCCGGGGACTACAATGAGCAGTTCTTC
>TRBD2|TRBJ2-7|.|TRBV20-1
CSPLAEKERGVGNEQYF
TGCAGTCCGCTAGCGGAGAAGGAGCGCGGTGTTGGTAACGAGCAGTACTTC
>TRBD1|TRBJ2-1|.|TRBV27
CASSPGTGVLSYNEQFF
TGTGCCAGCAGTCCCGGGACAGGGGTCCTCTCCTACAATGAGCAGTTCTTC
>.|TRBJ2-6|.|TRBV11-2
CASSPEFSGANVLTF
TGTGCCAGCAGCCCCGAGTTCTCTGGGGCCAACGTCCTGACTTTC
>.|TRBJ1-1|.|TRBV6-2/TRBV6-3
CASSYSSGHGEAFF
TGTGCCAGCAGTTACTCATCAGGTCACGGGGAAGCTTTCTTT
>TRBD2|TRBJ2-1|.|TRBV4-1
CASRPAGGSYNEQFF
TGCGCCAGCAGGCCCGCGGGAGGATCCTACAATGAGCAGTTCTTC
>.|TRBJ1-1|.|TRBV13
CASSLERNTEAFF
TGTGCCAGCAGCTTGGAAAGGAACACTGAAGCTTTCTTT
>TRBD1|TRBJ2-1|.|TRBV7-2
CASSLGQGRDEQFF
TGTGCCAGCAGCTTAGGACAGGGGCGCGATGAGCAGTTCTTC
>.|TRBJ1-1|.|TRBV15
CATSRDMAGVAFF
TGTGCCACCAGCAGAGATATGGCAGGGGTAGCTTTCTTT
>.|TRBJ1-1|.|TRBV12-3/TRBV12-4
CASSFSGHTEAFF
TGTGCCAGCAGTTTTTCGGGTCACACTGAAGCTTTCTTT
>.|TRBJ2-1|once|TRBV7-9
CASSLDPSDEQFF
TGTGCCAGCAGCTTAGACCCATCTGATGAGCAGTTCTTC
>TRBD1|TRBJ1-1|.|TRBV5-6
CASSLGTGLEAFF
TGTGCCAGCAGCCTGGGGACAGGGCTGGAAGCTTTCTTT
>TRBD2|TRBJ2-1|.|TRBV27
CASRPAGLAGKLQEQFF
TGTGCCAGCAGACCCGCGGGACTAGCGGGGAAACTACAAGAGCAGTTCTTC